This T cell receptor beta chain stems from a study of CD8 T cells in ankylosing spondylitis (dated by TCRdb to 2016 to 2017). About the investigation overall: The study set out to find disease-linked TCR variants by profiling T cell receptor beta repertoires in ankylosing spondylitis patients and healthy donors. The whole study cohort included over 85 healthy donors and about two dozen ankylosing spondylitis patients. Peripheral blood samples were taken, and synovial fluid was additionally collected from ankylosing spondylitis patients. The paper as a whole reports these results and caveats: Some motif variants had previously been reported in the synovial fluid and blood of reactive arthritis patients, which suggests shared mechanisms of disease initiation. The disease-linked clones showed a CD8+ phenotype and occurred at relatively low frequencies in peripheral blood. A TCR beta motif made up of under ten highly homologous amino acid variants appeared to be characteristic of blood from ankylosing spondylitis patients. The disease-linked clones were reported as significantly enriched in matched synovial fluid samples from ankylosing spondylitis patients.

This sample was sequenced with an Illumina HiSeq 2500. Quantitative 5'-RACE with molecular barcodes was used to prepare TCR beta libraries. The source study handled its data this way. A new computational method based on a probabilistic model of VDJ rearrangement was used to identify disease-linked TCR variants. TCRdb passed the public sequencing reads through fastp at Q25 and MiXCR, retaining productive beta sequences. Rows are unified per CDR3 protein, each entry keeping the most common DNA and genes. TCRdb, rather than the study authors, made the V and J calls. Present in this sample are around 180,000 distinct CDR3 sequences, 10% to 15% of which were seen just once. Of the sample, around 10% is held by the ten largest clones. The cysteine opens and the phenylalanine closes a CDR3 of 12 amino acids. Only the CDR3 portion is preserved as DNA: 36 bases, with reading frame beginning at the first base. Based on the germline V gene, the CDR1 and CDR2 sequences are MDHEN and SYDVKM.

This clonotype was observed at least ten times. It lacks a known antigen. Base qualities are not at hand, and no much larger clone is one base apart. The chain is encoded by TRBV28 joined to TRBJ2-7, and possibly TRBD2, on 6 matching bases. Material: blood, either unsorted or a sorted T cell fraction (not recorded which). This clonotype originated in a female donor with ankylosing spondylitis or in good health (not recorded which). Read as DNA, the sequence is TGTGGTAGCGGAAAACTCTCCTACGAGCAGTACTTC. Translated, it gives CGSGKLSYEQYF. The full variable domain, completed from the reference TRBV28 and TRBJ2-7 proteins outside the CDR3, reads DVKVTQSSRYLVKRTGEKVFLECVQDMDHENMFWYRQDPGLGLRLIYFSYDVKMKEKGDIPEGYSVSREKKERFSLILESASTNQTSMYLCGSGKLSYEQYFGPGTRLTVT.